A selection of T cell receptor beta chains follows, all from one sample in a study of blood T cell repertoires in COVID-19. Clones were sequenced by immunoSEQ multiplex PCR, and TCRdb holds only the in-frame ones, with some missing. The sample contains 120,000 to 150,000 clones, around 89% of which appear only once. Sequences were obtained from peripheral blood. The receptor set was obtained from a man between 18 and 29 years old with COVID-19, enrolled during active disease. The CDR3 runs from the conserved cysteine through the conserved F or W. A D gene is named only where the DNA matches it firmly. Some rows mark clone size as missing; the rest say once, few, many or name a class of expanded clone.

CASSQVGGRGTDTQYF	TGCGCCAGCAGCCAAGTCGGCGGGAGAGGGACAGATACGCAGTATTTT	TRBD2	.	TRBV4-3	TRBJ2-3
CASSPSAGGQGKLFF	TGTGCCAGCAGCCCCTCCGCGGGGGGGCAGGGAAAACTGTTTTTT	.	.	TRBV14	TRBJ1-4
CASSLGLGDEQYF	TGTGCCAGCAGTCTAGGACTAGGCGACGAGCAGTACTTC	TRBD2	.	TRBV6-2/TRBV6-3	TRBJ2-7
CASSLVGTGVSPLHF	TGTGCCAGCAGCTTAGTTGGGACAGGGGTTTCACCCCTCCACTTT	TRBD1	.	TRBV7-9	TRBJ1-6
CASSLDGTGYWNEQFF	TGCGCCAGCAGCTTGGATGGGACAGGGTATTGGAATGAGCAGTTCTTC	TRBD1	once	TRBV5-1	TRBJ2-1
CASSYTRLAEFYEQYF	TGTGCCAGCAGTTACACGCGACTAGCGGAGTTCTACGAGCAGTACTTC	TRBD2	.	TRBV6-5	TRBJ2-7
CASSDTTGGNQPQHF	TGTGCCAGCAGTGATACGACAGGGGGCAATCAGCCCCAGCATTTT	TRBD1	once	TRBV6-1	TRBJ1-5
CASSRTGGYNEQFF	TGTGCCAGCAGTAGGACAGGGGGATACAATGAGCAGTTCTTC	TRBD1	.	TRBV6-2/TRBV6-3	TRBJ2-1
CASSVRARSSYEQYF	TGTGCCAGCAGCGTCCGAGCGAGGAGCTCCTACGAGCAGTACTTC	.	.	TRBV5-4	TRBJ2-7
CASSPGDSFYNEQFF	TGTGCCAGCTCACCAGGGGACAGCTTCTACAATGAGCAGTTCTTC	TRBD1	.	TRBV18	TRBJ2-1
CASSYAGAYEQYF	TGTGCCAGCAGTTACGCGGGAGCCTACGAGCAGTACTTC	TRBD2	.	TRBV6-5	TRBJ2-7
CASTSGEAGELFF	TGTGCCAGCACCTCGGGAGAGGCCGGGGAGCTGTTTTTT	.	.	TRBV27	TRBJ2-2
CASSQEGQGGGYTF	TGCGCCAGCAGCCAAGAGGGGCAGGGCGGTGGCTACACCTTC	.	.	TRBV4-3	TRBJ1-2
CASSIGGEQFF	TGTGCCAGCAGTATTGGAGGTGAGCAGTTCTTC	.	.	TRBV6-5	TRBJ2-1
CASSFAGVTGELFF	TGTGCCAGCAGTTTTGCGGGAGTCACCGGGGAGCTGTTTTTT	TRBD2	.	TRBV28	TRBJ2-2
CASTRNTGGEVSSNQPQHF	TGTGCCAGTACCCGCAACACAGGGGGCGAGGTTAGTAGCAATCAGCCCCAGCATTTT	TRBD1	.	TRBV19	TRBJ1-5
CASSFSAPDGAQYF	TGTGCCAGCAGCTTTAGCGCCCCGGACGGTGCCCAGTACTTC	.	.	TRBV5-6	TRBJ2-5
CASSPTATNEKLFF	TGTGCCAGTAGTCCTACTGCAACTAATGAAAAACTGTTTTTT	.	.	TRBV19	TRBJ1-4
CASRGGVSTDTQYF	TGTGCCAGCAGGGGGGGTGTTAGTACAGATACGCAGTATTTT	.	.	TRBV28	TRBJ2-3
CASTGLRDFSTDTQYF	TGTGCCAGCACCGGACTCCGGGACTTCTCCACAGATACGCAGTATTTT	.	once	TRBV2	TRBJ2-3
CASLGGAFNEQFF	TGTGCCAGCCTCGGGGGGGCCTTCAATGAGCAGTTCTTC	TRBD2	.	TRBV12-3/TRBV12-4	TRBJ2-1
CASSRTSGRFSGEQFF	TGTGCCAGCAGTAGGACTAGCGGGAGGTTCTCTGGTGAGCAGTTCTTC	TRBD2	.	TRBV2	TRBJ2-1
CSAPGAGELFF	TGCAGTGCGCCGGGAGCCGGGGAGCTGTTTTTT	.	.	TRBV20-1	TRBJ2-2
CASRRLAGNTGELFF	TGTGCCAGCCGCAGACTAGCGGGAAACACCGGGGAGCTGTTTTTT	TRBD2	.	TRBV6-5	TRBJ2-2
CASSRDRVSTDTQYF	TGTGCCAGCTCGCGTGACAGGGTGAGCACAGATACGCAGTATTTT	TRBD1	.	TRBV18	TRBJ2-3
CASTSSGSGSSPLHF	TGTGCCAGCACCTCGTCGGGGTCGGGGAGTTCACCCCTCCACTTT	.	.	TRBV7-2	TRBJ1-6
CASSETGGSYEQYF	TGTGCCAGCAGTGAGACAGGGGGTTCCTACGAGCAGTACTTC	TRBD1	.	TRBV2	TRBJ2-7
CASSFSVDSYTF	TGTGCCAGCAGTTTTTCTGTGGACAGCTACACCTTC	.	.	TRBV12-3/TRBV12-4	TRBJ1-2
CASSYPPANEQFF	TGTGCCAGCAGCTATCCCCCCGCGAATGAGCAGTTCTTC	.	.	TRBV12-3/TRBV12-4	TRBJ2-1
CASSLELAGFDEQFF	TGTGCCAGCAGCTTGGAACTAGCGGGTTTCGATGAGCAGTTCTTC	TRBD2	.	TRBV5-6	TRBJ2-1
CASSLTRSSETQYF	TGTGCCAGCAGCTTAACGCGGAGTAGCGAGACCCAGTACTTC	.	.	TRBV7-3	TRBJ2-5
CASSFSSGSVETQYF	TGCGCCAGCAGCTTCTCTAGCGGGAGTGTTGAGACCCAGTACTTC	TRBD2	.	TRBV5-1	TRBJ2-5
CASSITRDTQYF	TGTGCCAGCAGCATCACTCGGGATACGCAGTATTTT	.	.	TRBV28	TRBJ2-3
CASSGLWDLSDTQYF	TGTGCCAGCAGCGGATTATGGGACTTATCAGATACGCAGTATTTT	.	.	TRBV5-4	TRBJ2-3
CASSLVAGDTGELFF	TGTGCCAGCAGCTTAGTTGCGGGAGACACCGGGGAGCTGTTTTTT	TRBD2	.	TRBV7-2	TRBJ2-2
CASSPTAENTEAFF	TGTGCCAGCAGCCCGACAGCCGAGAACACTGAAGCTTTCTTT	.	.	TRBV11-3	TRBJ1-1
CASSARTEATNEKLFF	TGTGCCAGCAGCGCCCGGACAGAAGCAACTAATGAAAAACTGTTTTTT	.	.	TRBV9	TRBJ1-4
CSVSGQGYEQYF	TGCAGCGTTTCCGGACAGGGCTACGAGCAGTACTTC	TRBD1	.	TRBV29-1	TRBJ2-7
CASSFRSDLAGRHEQFF	TGTGCCAGCAGTTTCCGGAGCGACCTCGCCGGGAGACATGAGCAGTTCTTC	.	.	TRBV27	TRBJ2-1
CASSLIASNTGELFF	TGTGCCAGCAGTTTAATAGCGTCTAACACCGGGGAGCTGTTTTTT	.	few	TRBV28	TRBJ2-2
CASSLDASASGRAPGELFF	TGTGCCAGCAGCTTAGACGCTTCGGCTAGCGGGAGGGCCCCCGGGGAGCTGTTTTTT	TRBD2	.	TRBV11-2	TRBJ2-2
CASSLVLTGVTDTQYF	TGTGCCAGCAGCTTAGTTCTGACAGGGGTGACGGATACGCAGTATTTT	TRBD1	.	TRBV7-9	TRBJ2-3
CASSRTGVSPLHF	TGTGCCAGCAGCAGGACAGGGGTTTCACCCCTCCACTTT	TRBD1	.	TRBV27	TRBJ1-6
CASSPQGPYGYTF	TGTGCCAGCAGCCCACAGGGCCCCTATGGCTACACCTTC	.	.	TRBV7-9	TRBJ1-2
CAWSENRGRDSNQPQHF	TGTGCCTGGAGTGAAAACAGGGGGCGGGACAGCAATCAGCCCCAGCATTTT	TRBD1	.	TRBV30	TRBJ1-5